Detailed here is one T cell receptor beta chain. V lost 0 bases to trimming and J lost 0 bases, with 11 bases between them. The germline V gene encodes CDR1 SGHRS and CDR2 YFSETQ. This CDR3 has 16 amino acids. The record originates from a study of T-cell reconstitution after alpha-beta-depleted transplantation in children. It was with unique molecular identifiers that the TCRbeta library was prepared. TCRdb passed the PCR reads through MiXCR, listing each CDR3 protein once. The sample lists about 610,000 distinct CDR3 sequences, 10% to 13% occurring once. The sequence was obtained from a human donor who donated a stem cell graft to a child with acute myeloid leukemia. The sequencing here drew on PBMCs from the stem cell graft donor, taken from the stem cell graft. The genes are TRBV5-1 and TRBJ2-3, with D possibly matching TRBD2 (5 bases). As DNA, the CDR3 is TGCGCCAGCAGCTTGGACCCAGCGGTGAGCACAGATACGCAGTATTTT. Its translation is CASSLDPAVSTDTQYF.